This T cell receptor (beta chain) was obtained from a study of technical replicates of blood from a handful of donors. Measured with immunoSEQ multiplex PCR; TCRdb has only the in-frame clones, and not every one. The data hold around 92,000 clones, with around 95% observed a single time. Sequenced material: T cells isolated from PBMCs. The receptor's source is a human donor in good health.

The CDR3 here is CAGLLAGVDNEQFF. CDR3 in DNA: TGTGCCGGCCTTTTAGCGGGAGTGGACAATGAGCAGTTCTTC. The chain carries TRBV7-9 and TRBJ2-1; 9 bases fit TRBD2. V lost 11 bases, J lost 5 bases, and 10 bases stayed unmatched. The CDR3 is 14 amino acids. The germline V gene has CDR1 SEHNR and CDR2 FQNEAQ (reference sequence).